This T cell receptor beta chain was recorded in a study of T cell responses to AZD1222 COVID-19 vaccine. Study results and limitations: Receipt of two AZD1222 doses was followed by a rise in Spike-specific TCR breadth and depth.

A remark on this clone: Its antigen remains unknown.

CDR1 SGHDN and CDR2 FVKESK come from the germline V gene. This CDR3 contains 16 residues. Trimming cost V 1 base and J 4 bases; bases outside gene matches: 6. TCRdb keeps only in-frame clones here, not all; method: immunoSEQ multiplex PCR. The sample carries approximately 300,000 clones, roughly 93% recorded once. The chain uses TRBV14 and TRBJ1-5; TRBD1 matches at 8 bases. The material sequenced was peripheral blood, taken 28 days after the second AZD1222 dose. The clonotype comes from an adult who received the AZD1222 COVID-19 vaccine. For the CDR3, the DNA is TGTGCCAGCAGCCAAGGTCAGGGGGCAGGTAATCAGCCCCAGCATTTT. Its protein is CASSQGQGAGNQPQHF.